Detailed here is one T cell receptor beta chain. Antigen unknown. Measured with immunoSEQ multiplex PCR; TCRdb has only the in-frame clones, and not every one. Found here are fewer than 200,000 clones, around 93% of them singletons; the top ten hold around 0.067%. The sample belongs to a study of shared clonotypes between healthy human individuals. Overall study context: The cohort comprised a couple of women and a few men. Their ages spanned 18 to 49 years. Each donor's CD4 naive and CD4 memory cells filled three plates apiece, CD8 naive two, and CD8 memory one.

The V and J ends lost 4 bases and 8 bases, in that order; junction bases with no gene match: 9. Germline CDR1 reads SGHRS; CDR2 reads YFSETQ. The CDR3 covers 15 residues. Findings and limits, study-wide: Naive subsets usually exceeded memory subsets in estimated richness. Rarefaction revealed incomplete sorted-subset sequencing despite large depth.

The TCR sequence derives from a woman aged 25-40 years in good health. Sequenced material: naive CD4+ T cells sorted from blood. Subset described: CD45RA+ positively selected. The chain joins TRBV5-1 to TRBJ1-4, with 9 bases fitting TRBD1. CDR3 residues: CASSRRTGEWEKLFF. The CDR3 coding sequence is TGCGCCAGCAGCCGAAGGACAGGGGAGTGGGAAAAACTGTTTTTT.